The rows below give T cell receptor beta chains drawn from one sample of a study of blood T cell repertoires in COVID-19. The table came from immunoSEQ multiplex PCR; TCRdb's copy has only in-frame clones and leaves some out. The data contain 85,000 to 130,000 clones, about two thirds of them singletons. The sample was peripheral blood. The origin of the receptors is a human donor with acute or convalescent COVID-19. The donor label of this sample is uncertain. Both conserved end residues are part of each CDR3. D genes are given only for firm matches. Clone sizes are given selectively: once, few, many, or a class where the clone is expanded.

CDR3 DNA: TGTGCCAGCAGCCAAGTGGGCCTACAATCAGATGGCTACACCTTC
CDR3 protein: CASSQVGLQSDGYTF
V gene: TRBV4-2
J gene: TRBJ1-2
D gene: NA
clone size: NA

CDR3 DNA: TGCGCCAGCAGCAGGGACAGGGGAGTCACCTTC
CDR3 protein: CASSRDRGVTF
V gene: TRBV10-2
J gene: TRBJ1-2
D gene: TRBD1
clone size: NA

CDR3 DNA: TGTGCCAGCTCTTTAGGACAGAAAGAGACCCAGTACTTC
CDR3 protein: CASSLGQKETQYF
V gene: TRBV18
J gene: TRBJ2-5
D gene: NA
clone size: NA

CDR3 DNA: TGTGCCAGCAATCTCGACAGAAACCAAGAGACCCAGTACTTC
CDR3 protein: CASNLDRNQETQYF
V gene: TRBV2
J gene: TRBJ2-5
D gene: NA
clone size: NA

CDR3 DNA: TGTGCCAGCAGCCTACGACTAGCGGGGGGCACAGATACGCAGTATTTT
CDR3 protein: CASSLRLAGGTDTQYF
V gene: TRBV7-9
J gene: TRBJ2-3
D gene: TRBD2
clone size: few

CDR3 DNA: TGTGCCAGCAGTTCTCAGCGGGGGGGCACCGATGAGCAGTTCTTC
CDR3 protein: CASSSQRGGTDEQFF
V gene: TRBV28
J gene: TRBJ2-1
D gene: TRBD2
clone size: NA

CDR3 DNA: TGTGCCAGCAGAAGACAGGGGGCTGAGTATTCACCCCTCCACTTT
CDR3 protein: CASRRQGAEYSPLHF
V gene: TRBV7-2
J gene: TRBJ1-6
D gene: TRBD1
clone size: NA

CDR3 DNA: TGCGCCAGCAGCTTTGGCCAGTACCAAGAGACCCAGTACTTC
CDR3 protein: CASSFGQYQETQYF
V gene: TRBV5-1
J gene: TRBJ2-5
D gene: NA
clone size: NA

CDR3 DNA: TGTGCCAGCAGCCTGGGGCTTGCCGGGGAGCTGTTTTTT
CDR3 protein: CASSLGLAGELFF
V gene: TRBV14
J gene: TRBJ2-2
D gene: NA
clone size: NA

CDR3 DNA: TGTGCCAGTAGTATAGGCCCGAGGACTAGCGGGGGGATGTACAATGAGCAGTTCTTC
CDR3 protein: CASSIGPRTSGGMYNEQFF
V gene: TRBV19
J gene: TRBJ2-1
D gene: TRBD2
clone size: NA

CDR3 DNA: TGTGCCAGCAGCGTAGACGACGGGGTCCGAAGTCAAGCTTTCTTT
CDR3 protein: CASSVDDGVRSQAFF
V gene: TRBV9
J gene: TRBJ1-1
D gene: NA
clone size: NA

CDR3 DNA: TGCGCCAGCAGCCAAATTCTCGGTCTTGAAGCTTTCTTT
CDR3 protein: CASSQILGLEAFF
V gene: TRBV4-1
J gene: TRBJ1-1
D gene: NA
clone size: once

CDR3 DNA: TGCGCCAGCAGCCGTACCTGGACTAGCGGGGGCTCAGAGACCCAGTACTTC
CDR3 protein: CASSRTWTSGGSETQYF
V gene: TRBV5-1
J gene: TRBJ2-5
D gene: TRBD2
clone size: few

CDR3 DNA: TGTGCCAGCAGTTACATACCTACGGAGCAGTACTTC
CDR3 protein: CASSYIPTEQYF
V gene: TRBV6-6
J gene: TRBJ2-7
D gene: NA
clone size: NA

CDR3 DNA: TGTGCCAGCAGTCCCCCTGACGGGGGGCCGGAGGAGCAGTTCTTC
CDR3 protein: CASSPPDGGPEEQFF
V gene: TRBV6-6
J gene: TRBJ2-1
D gene: NA
clone size: NA

CDR3 DNA: TGTGCCACCAGCAGAGATCTCGGGTCGGCGGTAAATGAAAAACTGTTTTTT
CDR3 protein: CATSRDLGSAVNEKLFF
V gene: TRBV15
J gene: TRBJ1-4
D gene: NA
clone size: NA

CDR3 DNA: TGCGCCAGCAGCTTGAGGGAGGCCGGGGAGCTGTTTTTT
CDR3 protein: CASSLREAGELFF
V gene: TRBV5-1
J gene: TRBJ2-2
D gene: NA
clone size: NA

CDR3 DNA: TGTGCCAGCAGCTTAGTCGGGAATACGCAGTATTTT
CDR3 protein: CASSLVGNTQYF
V gene: TRBV7-9
J gene: TRBJ2-3
D gene: NA
clone size: once

CDR3 DNA: TGTGCCAGCAGCCAAGATGACAGGGGTGGCAATCAGCCCCAGCATTTT
CDR3 protein: CASSQDDRGGNQPQHF
V gene: TRBV3-1/TRBV3-2
J gene: TRBJ1-5
D gene: TRBD1
clone size: once

CDR3 DNA: TGTGCCAGCAGTTGGACAGCCTCCACTGAAGCTTTCTTT
CDR3 protein: CASSWTASTEAFF
V gene: TRBV28
J gene: TRBJ1-1
D gene: NA
clone size: NA

CDR3 DNA: TGTGCCAGCAGCTTAGGGTTCTGGGACAGGGGCGGGGAGCTGTTTTTT
CDR3 protein: CASSLGFWDRGGELFF
V gene: TRBV7-8
J gene: TRBJ2-2
D gene: TRBD1
clone size: NA

CDR3 DNA: TGTGCCAGCTCACCACGGGAGGGTATCGTCACCGGGGAGCTGTTTTTT
CDR3 protein: CASSPREGIVTGELFF
V gene: TRBV18
J gene: TRBJ2-2
D gene: TRBD2
clone size: many

CDR3 DNA: TGTGCCAGCAGTCCGAACAGGGGGGACTATGGCTACACCTTC
CDR3 protein: CASSPNRGDYGYTF
V gene: TRBV6-4
J gene: TRBJ1-2
D gene: TRBD1
clone size: NA

CDR3 DNA: TGTGCCAGCAGCGCCAGGGGCCCAGGATTCGCCCAGCATTTT
CDR3 protein: CASSARGPGFAQHF
V gene: TRBV6-5
J gene: TRBJ1-5
D gene: NA
clone size: few

CDR3 DNA: TGTGCCAGCAGCTTCCTTAGCAATCAGCCCCAGCATTTT
CDR3 protein: CASSFLSNQPQHF
V gene: TRBV12-3/TRBV12-4
J gene: TRBJ1-5
D gene: NA
clone size: NA